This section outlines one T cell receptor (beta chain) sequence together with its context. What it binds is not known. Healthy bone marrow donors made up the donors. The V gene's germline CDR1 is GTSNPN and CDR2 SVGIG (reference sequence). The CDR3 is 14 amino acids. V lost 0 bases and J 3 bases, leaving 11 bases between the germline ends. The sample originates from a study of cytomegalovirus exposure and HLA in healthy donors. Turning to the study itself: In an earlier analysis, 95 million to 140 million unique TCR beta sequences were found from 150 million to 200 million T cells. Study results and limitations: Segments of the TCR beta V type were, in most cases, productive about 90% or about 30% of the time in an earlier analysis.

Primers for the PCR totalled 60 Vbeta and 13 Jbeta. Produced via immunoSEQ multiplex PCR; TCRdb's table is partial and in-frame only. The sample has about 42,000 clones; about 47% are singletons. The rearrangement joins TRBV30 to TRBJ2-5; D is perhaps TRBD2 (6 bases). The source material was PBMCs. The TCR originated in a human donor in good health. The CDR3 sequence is CAWSVGGVEETQYF. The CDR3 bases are TGTGCCTGGAGTGTAGGCGGGGTAGAAGAGACCCAGTACTTC. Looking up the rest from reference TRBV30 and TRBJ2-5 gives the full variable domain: SQTIHQWPATLVQPVGSPLSLECTVEGTSNPNLYWYRQAAGRGLQLLFYSVGIGQISSEVPQNLSASRPQDRQFILSSKKLLLSDSGFYLCAWSVGGVEETQYFGPGTRLLVL.